The table lists the clone carrying this T cell receptor (beta chain) with a count of one. What it binds is not known. These data come from a study of chemoradiotherapy in HPV16-positive cancers. About the study: Functional T-cell assays on a couple of HPV16-positive patients' cells defined candidate HPV-specific clones and common TCR motifs.

V shed 2 bases and J shed 5 bases, with 21 bases lying between them. Germline lookup yields CDR1 MGHDK and CDR2 SYGVNS. The CDR3 has 18 residues. Study-wide points: Functional assays defining HPV-specific T cells used only a couple of HPV16-positive patients.

TCRdb keeps only in-frame clones here, not all; method: immunoSEQ multiplex PCR. Of about 3,500 clones listed, 94% are singletons. This clonotype was sampled from a human donor with HPV-associated anogenital cancer. The chain recombines TRBV25-1 with TRBJ1-4; no reliable D call. This specimen was taken from a patient who underwent chemoradiotherapy. The CDR3 DNA reads TGTGCCAGCAGTGAACTGCAGGACCCGGGAGGCGCGAATGAAAAACTGTTTTTT. This gives the protein CASSELQDPGGANEKLFF.